This T cell receptor (beta chain) was sequenced during a study of T cells in Graves' hyperthyroidism and ophthalmopathy. General observations from the study: Ophthalmopathy was predicted by the model a median of approximately 6 months ahead of onset. Stable hyperthyroidism was separated from ophthalmopathy by a model based on 13 V-J features.

Turning to this clonotype: The antigen is unknown.

Uncontrolled infection, other autoimmune disease, pregnancy and lactation each barred patients from inclusion. On the basis of clinical symptoms, serum thyroxine and TRAb, thyroid ultrasound and orbital computed tomography, diagnoses were made. The trim removed 5 bases at V and 8 bases at J, leaving 10 bases unmatched. This CDR3 is built from 15 residues. From germline, CDR1 is MDHEN and CDR2 SYDVKM. RNA transcripts yielded amplified TCR beta CDR3 regions. Carried out on the TCR CDR3, a first-round RT-PCR used the HTBI primer set. TCRdb reprocessed the multiplex PCR reads with MiXCR, giving one entry per CDR3 protein. The sample has about 660,000 distinct CDR3 sequences, less than 45% seen once.

The sequencing sample was made of peripheral blood or thyroid tissue (not recorded which). V usage is TRBV28 and J usage is TRBJ1-2; 11 bases map to TRBD1. The origin of this receptor is an adult man with Graves' disease, either hyperthyroidism or ophthalmopathy (not recorded which). This CDR3 is CASSPSGQGDGGYTF. Written as DNA, the CDR3 is TGTGCCAGCAGTCCCTCGGGACAGGGGGACGGCGGCTACACCTTC.